This is a list of T cell receptor beta chains from one sample in a study of T cells after yellow fever vaccination. Each CDR3 protein gets one entry after TCRdb re-called the 5' RACE reads with MiXCR. The sample shows 300,000 to 350,000 distinct CDR3 sequences, around 4.5% of them seen only once. The source material was PBMCs, sampled 15 days after the yellow fever booster vaccination. Receptor source: a man between 18 and 35 years old who received the YFV17D yellow fever vaccine. CDR3s include the opening cysteine and the closing phenylalanine or tryptophan.

J gene: TRBJ2-4; V gene: TRBV7-9; CDR3 protein: CASSDKAGGPTKNIQYF
J gene: TRBJ2-4; V gene: TRBV12-3/TRBV12-4; CDR3 protein: CASSLGTTVKNIQYF
J gene: TRBJ2-7; V gene: TRBV19; CDR3 protein: CASSINSGAYEQYF
J gene: TRBJ2-3; V gene: TRBV5-1; CDR3 protein: CASSYGTSSTDTQYF
J gene: TRBJ1-1; V gene: TRBV4-2; CDR3 protein: CASSQEQGTEAFF
J gene: TRBJ2-7; V gene: TRBV5-1; CDR3 protein: CASSPGSSGGTYEQYF
J gene: TRBJ2-7; V gene: TRBV5-5; CDR3 protein: CASSSERIYEQYF
J gene: TRBJ2-1; V gene: TRBV12-3/TRBV12-4; CDR3 protein: CASNPGLNYNEQFF
J gene: TRBJ2-7; V gene: TRBV20-1; CDR3 protein: CSARGGAYEQYF
J gene: TRBJ2-7; V gene: TRBV18; CDR3 protein: CASSPPNSGKQYF
J gene: TRBJ2-5; V gene: TRBV7-9; CDR3 protein: CASSSPRGYQETQYF
J gene: TRBJ1-1; V gene: TRBV29-1; CDR3 protein: CSVDPETNTEAFF
J gene: TRBJ1-5; V gene: TRBV12-3/TRBV12-4; CDR3 protein: CASSLTTGQPQHF
J gene: TRBJ2-1; V gene: TRBV6-5; CDR3 protein: CASSGQGSYNEQFF
J gene: TRBJ1-2; V gene: TRBV29-1; CDR3 protein: CSVDRRSYGYTF
J gene: TRBJ1-2; V gene: TRBV7-2; CDR3 protein: CASSLDTEVYGYTF
J gene: TRBJ2-3; V gene: TRBV5-1; CDR3 protein: CASSVQDFTDTQYF
J gene: TRBJ2-2; V gene: TRBV7-3; CDR3 protein: CASRRNRDTGELFF
J gene: TRBJ1-5; V gene: TRBV18; CDR3 protein: CASSITGLNQPQHF
J gene: TRBJ1-1; V gene: TRBV15; CDR3 protein: CATSRAGTLNTEAFF
J gene: TRBJ2-3; V gene: TRBV20-1; CDR3 protein: CSARSPLGTGVPNTQYF
J gene: TRBJ2-1; V gene: TRBV5-5; CDR3 protein: CASSQGPSSGNEQFF
J gene: TRBJ2-4; V gene: TRBV4-1; CDR3 protein: CASSQVGTDIQYF
J gene: TRBJ1-6; V gene: TRBV10-3; CDR3 protein: CAISESRETVALHF
J gene: TRBJ1-1; V gene: TRBV28; CDR3 protein: CASSSTGTVEAFF
J gene: TRBJ2-7; V gene: TRBV12-3/TRBV12-4; CDR3 protein: CALQGSTGGAGTYEQYF
J gene: TRBJ2-1; V gene: TRBV7-2; CDR3 protein: CASSLLRNNEQFF
J gene: TRBJ2-3; V gene: TRBV2; CDR3 protein: CASTRGDSPDTQYF
J gene: TRBJ2-7; V gene: TRBV27; CDR3 protein: CASSGTGGQSTTDYEQYF
J gene: TRBJ1-5; V gene: TRBV7-2; CDR3 protein: CASGGLGQPQHF
J gene: TRBJ1-4; V gene: TRBV4-1; CDR3 protein: CASSPYWQTTNEKLFF
J gene: TRBJ2-7; V gene: TRBV6-5; CDR3 protein: CASSYTSGGPGEQYF
J gene: TRBJ2-1; V gene: TRBV12-3/TRBV12-4; CDR3 protein: CASSFLSDEQFF
J gene: TRBJ1-1; V gene: TRBV5-1; CDR3 protein: CASSLNTENTEAFF
J gene: TRBJ2-5; V gene: TRBV10-2; CDR3 protein: CASSGTGTLETQYF
J gene: TRBJ1-1; V gene: TRBV29-1; CDR3 protein: CSVGRNTEAFF
J gene: TRBJ1-2; V gene: TRBV6-1; CDR3 protein: CASFPGQGGYTF
J gene: TRBJ2-2; V gene: TRBV4-3; CDR3 protein: CASSLLAGRNTGELSF
J gene: TRBJ1-1; V gene: TRBV4-2; CDR3 protein: CASSQDLDAETLNTEAFF
J gene: TRBJ1-2; V gene: TRBV7-9; CDR3 protein: CASSLESGNNGYTF
J gene: TRBJ2-7; V gene: TRBV2; CDR3 protein: CASSLGQGVDEQYF
J gene: TRBJ2-5; V gene: TRBV19; CDR3 protein: CASRITGGQETQYF
J gene: TRBJ2-2; V gene: TRBV29-1; CDR3 protein: CSVEGVTGELFF
J gene: TRBJ2-2; V gene: TRBV7-3; CDR3 protein: CASSSTGTGTGGELFF
J gene: TRBJ2-2; V gene: TRBV7-3; CDR3 protein: CASSEGQTTGELFF
J gene: TRBJ1-1; V gene: TRBV29-1; CDR3 protein: CSVTGTANTEAFF
J gene: TRBJ2-5; V gene: TRBV7-9; CDR3 protein: CASSFQWGQGEETQYF
J gene: TRBJ2-2; V gene: TRBV19; CDR3 protein: CATSTGNTGELFF
J gene: TRBJ2-2; V gene: TRBV6-1; CDR3 protein: CASSSPNSGTENTGELFF
J gene: TRBJ2-5; V gene: TRBV3-1; CDR3 protein: CASSQASILGETQYF
J gene: TRBJ2-3; V gene: TRBV5-1; CDR3 protein: CASSPTGLSTDTQYF
J gene: TRBJ2-5; V gene: TRBV5-1; CDR3 protein: CASSLAGTGEETQYF
J gene: TRBJ2-7; V gene: TRBV3-1; CDR3 protein: CASSQRAGSYEQYF
J gene: TRBJ1-5; V gene: TRBV5-6; CDR3 protein: CASSLERGQPQHF
J gene: TRBJ2-1; V gene: TRBV4-1; CDR3 protein: CASSPWPGTSGGNEQFF
J gene: TRBJ2-2; V gene: TRBV4-2; CDR3 protein: CASSQAGAGGPVGELFF